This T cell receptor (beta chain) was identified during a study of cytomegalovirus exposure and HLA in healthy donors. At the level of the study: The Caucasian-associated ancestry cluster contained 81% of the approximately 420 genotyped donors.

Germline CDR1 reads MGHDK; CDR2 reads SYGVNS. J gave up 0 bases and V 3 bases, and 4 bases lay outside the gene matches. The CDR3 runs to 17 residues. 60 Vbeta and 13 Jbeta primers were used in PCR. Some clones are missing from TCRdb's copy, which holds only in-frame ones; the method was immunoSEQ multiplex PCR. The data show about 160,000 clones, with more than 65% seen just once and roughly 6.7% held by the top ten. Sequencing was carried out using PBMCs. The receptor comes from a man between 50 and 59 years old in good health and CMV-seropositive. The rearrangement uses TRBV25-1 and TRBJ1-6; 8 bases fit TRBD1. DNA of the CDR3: TGTGCCAGCAGTGACGACAGGGGACTCTCCTATAATTCACCCCTCCACTTT. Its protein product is CASSDDRGLSYNSPLHF. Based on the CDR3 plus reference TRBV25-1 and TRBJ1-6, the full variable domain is EADIYQTPRYLVIGTGKKITLECSQTMGHDKMYWYQQDPGMELHLIHYSYGVNSTEKGDLSSESTVSRIRTEHFPLTLESARPSHTSQYLCASSDDRGLSYNSPLHFGNGTRLTVT.